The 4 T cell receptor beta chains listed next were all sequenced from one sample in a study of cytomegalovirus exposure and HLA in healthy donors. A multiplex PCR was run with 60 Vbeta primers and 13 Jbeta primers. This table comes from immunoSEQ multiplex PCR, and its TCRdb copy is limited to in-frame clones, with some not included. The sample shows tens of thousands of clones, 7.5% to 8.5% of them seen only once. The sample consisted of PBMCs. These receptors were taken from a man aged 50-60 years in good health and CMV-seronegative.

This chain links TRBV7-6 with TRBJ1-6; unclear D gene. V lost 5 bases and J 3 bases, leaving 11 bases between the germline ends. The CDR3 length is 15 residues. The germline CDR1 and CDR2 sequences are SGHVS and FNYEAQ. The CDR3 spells CASSPSPDYNSPLHF. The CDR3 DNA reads TGTGCCAGCAGCCCTAGTCCGGACTATAATTCACCCCTCCACTTT.

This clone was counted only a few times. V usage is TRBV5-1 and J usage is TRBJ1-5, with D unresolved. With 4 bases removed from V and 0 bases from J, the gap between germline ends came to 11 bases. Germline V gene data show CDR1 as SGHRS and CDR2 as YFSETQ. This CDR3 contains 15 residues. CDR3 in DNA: TGCGCCAGCAGCGCGGACGGGGATAGCAATCAGCCCCAGCATTTT. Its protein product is CASSADGDSNQPQHF.

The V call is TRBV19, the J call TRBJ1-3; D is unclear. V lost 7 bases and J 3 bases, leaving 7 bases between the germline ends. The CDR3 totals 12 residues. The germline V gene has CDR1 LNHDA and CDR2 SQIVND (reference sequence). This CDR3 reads CASNSLGNTIYF. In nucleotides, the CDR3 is TGTGCCAGTAACAGCCTTGGAAACACCATATATTTT. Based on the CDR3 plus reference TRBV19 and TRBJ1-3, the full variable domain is DGGITQSPKYLFRKEGQNVTLSCEQNLNHDAMYWYRQDPGQGLRLIYYSQIVNDFQKGDIAEGYSVSREKKESFPLTVTSAQKNPTAFYLCASNSLGNTIYFGEGSWLTVV.

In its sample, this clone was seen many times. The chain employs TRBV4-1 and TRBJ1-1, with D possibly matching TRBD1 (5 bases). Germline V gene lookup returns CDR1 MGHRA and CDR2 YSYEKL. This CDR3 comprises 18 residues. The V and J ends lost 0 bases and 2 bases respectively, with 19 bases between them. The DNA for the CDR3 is TGCGCCAGCAGCCAAGAGGTCCGGACAAGCCAATTAAACACTGAAGCTTTCTTT. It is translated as CASSQEVRTSQLNTEAFF.